Below, 23 T cell receptor beta chains from the same sample are listed, as sequenced in a study of blood T cells in healthy people across ages. Primed by a sample-barcoded 5' primer and a J-beta primer mix, a second PCR proceeded for roughly 6 to 12 cycles. Via MiXCR, TCRdb re-called the 5' RACE reads, giving one row per CDR3 protein. The sample holds about 570,000 distinct CDR3 sequences, 27% seen once. Sequencing was performed on blood. Source of these receptors: a woman in her 70s in good health.

This clonotype occurred a few times. The chain couples TRBV5-1 to TRBJ2-3; weak D call: TRBD2 (5 bases). Trimming removed 5 bases at V and 8 bases at J, with 21 bases between. Germline V CDR1 and CDR2: SGHRS, YFSETQ. This CDR3 is built from 15 residues. DNA for the CDR3: TGCGCCAGCAGTTTAAGCCTCTCCTCGAGCGGTACGCAGTATTTT. This translates into CASSLSLSSSGTQYF. The entire variable domain, with the rest obtained from reference TRBV5-1 and TRBJ2-3, is as follows: KAGVTQTPRYLIKTRGQQVTLSCSPISGHRSVSWYQQTPGQGLQFLFEYFSETQRNKGNFPGRFSGRQFSNSRSEMNVSTLELGDSALYLCASSLSLSSSGTQYFGPGTRLTVL.

This clonotype was counted between two and nine times. This CDR3 is CSASKTVQETQYF. DNA of the CDR3: TGCAGTGCTAGTAAGACAGTTCAAGAGACCCAGTACTTC. The chain links TRBV20-1 to TRBJ2-5; possibly TRBD1 for D (5 bases). With 3 bases removed from V and 2 bases from J, the gap between germline ends came to 10 bases. From germline, CDR1 is DFQATT and CDR2 SNEGSKA (reference sequence). The CDR3 spans 13 residues.

In the case of this clonotype: Compared with germline, one end of the junction differs, possibly owing to a read error. The chain has TRBV12-3 or TRBV12-4 and TRBJ2-5, with 10 bases aligning to TRBD1. CDR3 size: 13 residues. This CDR3 is CASSPGQGGIKFF. In nucleotides, the CDR3 is TGTGCCAGCAGTCCCGGACAGGGGGGGATTAAGTTCTTC.

The CDR3 DNA reads TGTGCCAGCACCAACGGGGGACACTCGAATGAGCAGTTCTTC. Translation gives CASTNGGHSNEQFF. V gene TRBV6-2 or TRBV6-3 combines with J gene TRBJ2-5; D may match TRBD1 or TRBD2 (6 bases each). Matching the DNA end better, TRBJ2-1 makes the J call doubtful. Germline V gene data show CDR1 as MNHEY and CDR2 as SVGEGT. The CDR3 contains 14 residues.

This clonotype was detected only a few times. This chain connects TRBV7-7 to TRBJ2-1, with a possible D match to TRBD1 (6 bases). Looked up from germline, CDR1 is SSHAT and CDR2 is FNYEAQ (reference sequence). The CDR3 is 15 residues long. V was clipped by 3 bases and J by 2 bases, with 11 bases between them. The CDR3 spells CASSFRRGPYNEQFF. In DNA, the CDR3 is TGTGCCAGCAGCTTTCGCAGGGGTCCCTACAATGAGCAGTTCTTC.

The chain carries TRBV4-2 and TRBJ2-5; the D call may be TRBD1 or TRBD2 (7 bases each). Germline V gene data show CDR1 as LGHNA and CDR2 as YNFKEQ. V was clipped by 6 bases and J by 2 bases, with 13 bases between them. CDR3 length equals 14 residues. The CDR3 is CASSQGGRQETQYF. The CDR3 DNA reads TGTGCCAGCAGTCAGGGGGGGCGTCAAGAGACCCAGTACTTC.

This clonotype was recorded a few times. The V and J genes are TRBV10-2 and TRBJ2-1; the D is unclear. Germline CDR1 is WSHSY and CDR2 is SAAADI. Trimming removed 1 base from V and 6 bases from J, with 13 bases in between. The CDR3 is made up of 15 amino acids. The CDR3 DNA reads TGCGCCAGCAGTGAGTGGTCTAGTGGGTCCAATGAGCAGTTCTTC. It encodes CASSEWSSGSNEQFF.

This chain uses TRBV12-3 or TRBV12-4 with TRBJ1-5; maybe TRBD1 (6 bases). The CDR3 is 18 amino acids. With 3 bases removed from V and 0 bases from J, the gap between germline ends came to 18 bases. The CDR3 nucleotides are TGTGCCAGCAGTTTCAACAGACAGGCCCTTTCTAGCAATCAGCCCCAGCATTTT. The encoded protein is CASSFNRQALSSNQPQHF.

The chain uses TRBV5-5 and TRBJ2-5; TRBD1 is a possible D gene (6 bases). The DNA end favors TRBJ2-1, so the J call may be wrong. This CDR3 has 13 residues. Germline CDR1 is SGHKS and CDR2 is YYEKEE (reference sequence). This CDR3 is CASRTWTDNEQFF. The CDR3 bases are TGTGCCAGCAGAACCTGGACAGACAATGAGCAGTTCTTC.

J is TRBJ2-4 and V is TRBV5-1; TRBD1 matches 9 bases. V lost 5 bases, J lost 2 bases, and 8 bases stayed unmatched. The CDR3 contains 16 residues. Germline values: CDR1 SGHRS, CDR2 YFSETQ. This CDR3 is CASSGWGQGSKNIQYF. The CDR3, as DNA: TGCGCCAGCAGTGGTTGGGGACAGGGTTCCAAAAACATTCAGTACTTC.

This clonotype turned up a few times. The chain combines TRBV20-1 with TRBJ1-5; perhaps TRBD1 as D (5 bases). Germline values: CDR1 DFQATT, CDR2 SNEGSKA (reference sequence). The V gene lost 3 bases and the J gene lost 6 bases, with 18 bases spanning the gap. The CDR3 has 15 residues. Here the CDR3 DNA reads TGCAGTGCTAGTAGCCTTACAGGCCGGGGTCAGCCCCAGCATTTT. This gives the protein CSASSLTGRGQPQHF.

This clonotype showed up just a few times. The rearrangement joins TRBV18 to TRBJ1-4; the D is unclear. The CDR3 length is 15 residues. Trimming shortened V by 5 bases and J by 0 bases, and 10 bases separated the two germline ends. The germline V gene encodes CDR1 KGHSH and CDR2 LQKENI. CDR3 DNA sequence: TGTGCCAGCTCAGCCGGAGATGCAACTAATGAAAAACTGTTTTTT. Amino acids: CASSAGDATNEKLFF.

This clonotype was picked up a small number of times. The chain joins TRBV9 to TRBJ1-3; a possible D gene is TRBD1 (6 bases). The germline V gene encodes CDR1 SGDLS and CDR2 YYNGEE. CDR3 length equals 14 residues. V lost 0 bases and J 4 bases, leaving 8 bases between the germline ends. The CDR3 sequence: CASSVGDIGNTIYF. The CDR3 region has the DNA TGTGCCAGCAGCGTAGGGGACATCGGAAACACCATATATTTT.

The rearrangement joins TRBV7-9 to TRBJ1-4; D remains ambiguous. From germline, CDR1 is SEHNR and CDR2 FQNEAQ (reference sequence). The V end lost 4 bases, the J end lost 11 bases, and 14 bases lay between the germline ends. The CDR3 is 13 amino acids. The CDR3 DNA sequence: TGTGCCAGCAGCTCGGGGTTATCGGGGAAACTGTTTTTT. As protein: CASSSGLSGKLFF.

V usage is TRBV14 and J usage is TRBJ2-5; 8 bases map to TRBD1. CDR3 length equals 14 residues. V gave up 4 bases and J gave up 5 bases; unmatched junction bases: 6. CDR1 is SGHDN, CDR2 FVKESK, per germline. The CDR3: CASSPWTGRETQYF. Here the CDR3 DNA reads TGTGCCAGCAGCCCATGGACAGGGAGGGAGACCCAGTACTTC.

The V call is TRBV4-3, the J call TRBJ2-7; 8 positions match TRBD1. V lost 0 bases to trimming and J lost 1 base; unmatched junction nucleotides: 2. Germline lookup yields CDR1 LGHNA and CDR2 YSLEER. This CDR3 spans 15 amino acids. The CDR3: CASSQETGASYEQYF. CDR3 bases: TGCGCCAGCAGCCAAGAGACAGGGGCGTCCTACGAGCAGTACTTC.

This clonotype came up a few times. A junction end diverges from the germline sequence, so it may reflect a read error. This chain connects TRBV7-2 to TRBJ2-1; TRBD2 matches 7 bases. Looked up from germline, CDR1 is SGHTA and CDR2 is FQGNSA. This CDR3 comprises 16 residues. This CDR3 reads CASSLGPSGIGNEQFF. The CDR3 DNA reads TGTGCTAGCAGCTTAGGACCTAGCGGTATCGGGAATGAGCAGTTCTTC.

The V and J genes are TRBV7-9 and TRBJ2-7; 7 bases are shared with TRBD1. The CDR3 totals 16 residues. From germline, CDR1 is SEHNR and CDR2 FQNEAQ (reference sequence). V was clipped by 6 bases and J by 4 bases; unmatched bases: 15. The CDR3 nucleotides are TGTGCCAGCAGAGGGGAAGGTGGGGACAGAAAGTACGAGCAGTACTTC. It codes for CASRGEGGDRKYEQYF.

V gene TRBV20-1 combines with J gene TRBJ1-2; D is uncertain. Germline CDR1 and CDR2: DFQATT and SNEGSKA (reference sequence). CDR3 size: 13 residues. Trimming stripped 2 bases from V and 7 bases from J, with 14 bases between. CDR3 amino acids: CSARTNGGVGYTF. The CDR3 nucleotides are TGCAGTGCTAGAACGAACGGCGGGGTTGGCTACACCTTC.

This clonotype was seen more than once but under ten times. A read error may be the cause here, since a much bigger clone is one base away. V and J are TRBV7-2 and TRBJ2-2; D assignment may be TRBD1 or TRBD2 (5 bases each). Deletions cut 6 bases from V and 6 bases from J, with 11 bases between. CDR1 and CDR2 (germline): SGHTA, FQGNSA. This CDR3 is built from 13 residues. CDR3 sequence (DNA): TGTACCAGCAGGCCTCAGGGAGCCGGGGAGCTGTTTTTT. Its protein is CTSRPQGAGELFF. Using reference TRBV7-2 and TRBJ2-2 for the parts outside the CDR3, the full variable domain is GAGVSQSPSNKVTEKGKDVELRCDPISGHTALYWYRQSLGQGLEFLIYFQGNSAPDKSGLPSDRFSAERTGGSVSTLTIQRTQQEDSAVYLCTSRPQGAGELFFGEGSRLTVL.

Points on this clonotype: One end of the junction does not line up with germline, which may come from a read error. The chain is built from TRBV12-3 or TRBV12-4 and TRBJ2-1; D is unclear. The CDR3 loop spans 11 amino acids. The CDR3 DNA reads as TGTGCCGGCAGTTTTGTCTTAGGGCAGTTCTTC. Residues: CAGSFVLGQFF.

The J gene is TRBJ2-3, the V gene TRBV10-3; TRBD2 matches at 8 bases. The V gene end was trimmed by 0 bases and the J gene end by 4 bases; junction bases not matched to a gene: 3. The CDR3 runs to 15 residues. Germline values: CDR1 ENHRY, CDR2 SYGVKD. CDR3 sequence reads: CAISESNGGADTQYF. The CDR3 DNA follows: TGTGCCATCAGTGAGTCGAACGGGGGGGCAGATACGCAGTATTTT.

V is TRBV6-6 and J is TRBJ2-7; D is possibly TRBD2 (6 bases). The germline gives CDR1 MNHNY, CDR2 SVGAGI (reference sequence). V was pared by 5 bases and J by 3 bases, with 17 bases between. This CDR3 spans 15 amino acids. CDR3 in DNA: TGTGCCAGCAGTGACGGGACTCCTACTTTCTACGAGCAGTACTTC. Translating it yields CASSDGTPTFYEQYF.